These 9 T cell receptor beta chains were all obtained from the same sample, sequenced in a study of T-cell memory formation after mild COVID-19. From the 5' RACE reads, TCRdb called clonotypes with MiXCR, one entry per CDR3 protein. This sample has about 150,000 distinct CDR3 sequences, with approximately 12% found just once. Sequenced material: PBMCs or a T cell subset sorted from them (not recorded which). The receptors were gathered from a man aged 18 to 35 who had mild COVID-19 (a few samples of this study predate the infection). Cell type and time point are not known.

V is TRBV6-5 and J is TRBJ2-2, with unresolved D. V gave up 4 bases and J gave up 6 bases, with 12 bases separating them. From germline, CDR1 is MNHEY and CDR2 SVGAGI. The CDR3 is 14 amino acids. CDR3 nucleotides: TGTGCCAGCAGTTTCCCTAATTCACCCGGGGAGCTGTTTTTT. Translating gives CASSFPNSPGELFF.

The V and J genes are TRBV12-3 or TRBV12-4 and TRBJ2-2; no clear D gene. Deletions cut 6 bases from V and 4 bases from J, with 6 bases between. The CDR3 runs 12 residues. CDR3: CASSRLTGELFF. CDR3 nucleotide sequence: TGTGCCAGCAGCCGGCTCACCGGGGAGCTGTTTTTT.

This clonotype was seen more than once but under ten times. The chain links TRBV7-9 to TRBJ1-4; D not certain. Germline values: CDR1 SEHNR, CDR2 FQNEAQ (reference sequence). V lost 2 bases to trimming and J lost 8 bases, with 9 bases between them. The CDR3 consists of 13 residues. Here the CDR3 DNA reads TGTGCCAGCAGCTTAAGGCAGCGCGAAAAACTGTTTTTT. Translating gives CASSLRQREKLFF. The variable domain in full, completed from reference TRBV7-9 and TRBJ1-4, reads DTGVSQNPRHKITKRGQNVTFRCDPISEHNRLYWYRQTLGQGPEFLTYFQNEAQLEKSRLLSDRFSAERPKGSFSTLEIQRTEQGDSAMYLCASSLRQREKLFFGSGTQLSVL.

The rearrangement links TRBV5-1 to TRBJ2-3, with D unclear. Trimming pared 0 bases from V and 3 bases from J, leaving 14 bases between. This CDR3 region has 16 residues. Germline lookup yields CDR1 SGHRS and CDR2 YFSETQ. The CDR3 protein is CASSLDLRSVTDTQYF. DNA for the CDR3: TGCGCCAGCAGCTTGGATCTCAGGTCTGTGACAGATACGCAGTATTTT.

This clonotype was counted ten times or more. CDR3 amino acids: CASSPHALSTDTQYF. In nucleotides, the CDR3 is TGTGCCAGCAGCCCACACGCACTGAGCACAGATACGCAGTATTTT. This chain uses TRBV6-6 with TRBJ2-3; D call uncertain. This CDR3 region has 15 residues. Germline loops: CDR1 MNHNY, CDR2 SVGAGI (reference sequence). Trimming removed 6 bases at V and 0 bases at J, with 13 bases between.

This clonotype was counted only a few times. The chain carries TRBV12-3 or TRBV12-4 and TRBJ2-7, with 10 bases fitting TRBD2. The CDR3 sequence is 14 residues long. V was pared by 6 bases and J by 3 bases, with 5 bases of the junction left unmatched. The CDR3: CASRHSGGSYEQYF. Here the CDR3 DNA reads TGTGCCAGCAGGCATAGCGGGGGGAGCTACGAGCAGTACTTC.

This clonotype was counted between two and nine times. The chain employs TRBV20-1 and TRBJ1-1; D is uncertain. The germline gives CDR1 DFQATT, CDR2 SNEGSKA (reference sequence). CDR3 length: 12 amino acids. Trimming removed 2 bases at V and 6 bases at J, with 10 bases between. The DNA of the CDR3 is TGCAGTGCTAGACCTTTTTGGGCTGAAGCTTTCTTT. Translated: CSARPFWAEAFF.

CDR3 in amino acids: CASSLDGTLSAFF. The CDR3 DNA reads as TGTGCCAGCAGTTTAGACGGGACCTTATCTGCTTTCTTT. This sequence joins TRBV12-3 or TRBV12-4 and TRBJ1-1; TRBD1 might be the D (5 bases). The CDR3 has 13 amino acids. The ends were cut back, 1 base at V and 11 bases at J, with 14 bases in the middle.

This clonotype was picked up a small number of times. The rearrangement links TRBV7-9 to TRBJ2-5; weak D call: TRBD2 (5 bases). V lost 6 bases and J lost 4, with 15 bases in between. The CDR3 runs 14 residues. Per germline, CDR1 SEHNR and CDR2 FQNEAQ (reference sequence). CDR3 bases: TGTGCCAGCAGTGTATACCCTGCGGGAGAGACCCAGTACTTC. Protein sequence: CASSVYPAGETQYF.